This T cell receptor (beta chain) was sequenced in a study of blood T cell repertoires in COVID-19 (TCRdb year 2020). Concerning the study at large: The collaborator samples originated in the United States, Italy and Spain and spanned the acute and convalescent phases of COVID-19. The prospective study material was composed of cDNA or gDNA derived from T cells, B-cell-depleted T cells, or PBMCs. Subjects who had been exposed to COVID-19, were actively infected with it, or had recovered from it provided the deeply sampled blood TCRbeta repertoires that made up the dataset. The repertoires were released in a freely available public database meant as a resource for research on the immune response to SARS-CoV-2. The samples were drawn from the first 160 participants of the ongoing ImmuneRACE study and from over a thousand subjects provided by 6 global collaborators. A de-identified subject ID, COVID-19 status, age in years and sex were almost always included in the sample metadata. Where available, HLA class I and class II types were obtained from metadata supplied by the sample provider rather than from assay-based typing. Beyond this particular receptor, the publication reports: The amount of clinical and demographic metadata varied by source and participant and was provided uncurated.

Comments on this clone: The antigen it binds to is not known. Nothing much larger sits one base from this clone, and base qualities are not available.

The immunoSEQ Assay, a bias-controlled multiplex PCR, was used to amplify TCRbeta CDR3 regions from genomic DNA. As for the original processing: Nucleated cell counts per sample were estimated from amplification of reference gene primers within the assay. Sequence reads were collapsed and filtered to measure the absolute abundance of every unique TCRbeta CDR3 rearrangement. For each sample, productive Simpson clonality was calculated as the square root of Simpson's diversity index over productive rearrangements. TCRdb retrieved this table from immuneACCESS and kept in-frame rearrangements only. Not all clones are present; in checked studies, unresolved V genes account for under half, and no reason is known for the remainder. V and J calls and clone size are given by that table; D and trimming were obtained from the DNA. This sample lists 110,000 or so clones; just under 90% were detected once. The leading ten clones occupy around 1.1% of the sample.

Trimming takes 2 bases off V and 7 bases off J; junction bases not matched to a gene: 5. Sequences MDHEN (CDR1) and SYDVKM (CDR2) are obtained from the germline V gene. Including cysteine and phenylalanine, the CDR3 has 13 amino acids. Of the read, only the CDR3 DNA is kept; its 39 bases are in frame from base 1. Each collaborating institution followed its own protocols to collect whole blood in K2EDTA tubes. For TCRbeta analysis, collaborator samples were shipped as frozen whole blood, as isolated PBMCs, or as DNA extracted from either sample type. The rearrangement joined TRBV28 to TRBJ2-7; a stretch of 7 junction bases matches TRBD1. Input material: peripheral blood. This TCR was recovered from a human donor in a cohort sampled during active COVID-19. The CDR3 region: CASSLQGVGEQYF. The nucleotides are TGTGCCAGCAGTTTACAGGGGGTCGGGGAGCAGTACTTC.